Below, 20 T cell receptor beta chains from the same sample are listed, as sequenced in a study of shared clonotypes between healthy human individuals. The method was immunoSEQ multiplex PCR; TCRdb's version includes in-frame clones alone and lacks a portion of them. The data show about 2.1 million clones, with 93% seen just once and approximately 1.6% held by the top ten. Naive CD8 cells comprised CD45RO-negative, CCR7-positively selected cells, excluding terminally differentiated effector memory CD45RA+ cells. Sequenced material: naive CD8+ T cells from PBMCs. These receptors were taken from a man aged 18 to 30 in good health. Some clones in this sample may be carry-over from other donors' samples.

The V gene is TRBV10-1, the J gene TRBJ2-1, with 7 bases that match TRBD2. The CDR3 runs to 14 residues. Germline V gene sequence: CDR1 WNHNN, CDR2 SYGVQD (reference sequence). J gave up 6 bases and V 6 bases, and 8 bases lay outside the gene matches. The CDR3 DNA reads TGCGCCAGCAGCCGGGCGGGAGTTGGCAATGAGCAGTTCTTC. It yields the protein CASSRAGVGNEQFF.

The J gene is TRBJ2-7, the V gene TRBV28; TRBD1 aligns across 8 bases. The ends lost 4 bases at V and 1 base at J; junction bases unmatched: 6. This CDR3 region has 15 residues. Germline-derived CDR1 and CDR2 are MDHEN and SYDVKM. The chain's CDR3 is CASSSRDRSSYEQYF. The CDR3 DNA reads as TGTGCCAGCAGTTCAAGGGACAGGTCTTCCTACGAGCAGTACTTC.

The chain uses TRBV9 and TRBJ2-3; TRBD1 aligns across 7 bases. V shed 4 bases and J 3 bases; nucleotides not matched to a gene: 14. CDR1 SGDLS and CDR2 YYNGEE come from the germline V gene. This CDR3 comprises 17 residues. CDR3 region: CASSMNPGTANTDTQYF. The CDR3 region has the DNA TGTGCCAGCAGCATGAACCCCGGGACAGCAAATACAGATACGCAGTATTTT.

The rearrangement uses TRBV19 and TRBJ1-5; D may be TRBD1 (5 bases). CDR3 size: 14 residues. The V end lost 7 bases, the J end lost 3 bases, and 13 bases lay between the germline ends. Germline lookup yields CDR1 LNHDA and CDR2 SQIVND (reference sequence). In DNA form, the CDR3 reads TGTGCCAGTACCCTGGGACGGCACAATCAGCCCCAGCATTTT. It encodes CASTLGRHNQPQHF.

The V gene is TRBV9, the J gene TRBJ2-5; D might be TRBD1 (6 bases). In germline, CDR1 is SGDLS, CDR2 YYNGEE. The length of the CDR3 is 17 residues. V lost 0 bases and J 2 bases, leaving 17 bases between the germline ends. CDR3 sequence (DNA): TGTGCCAGCAGCGTAGACGGTTGGTTGACAGGACAAGAGACCCAGTACTTC. Protein: CASSVDGWLTGQETQYF.

J is TRBJ2-1 and V is TRBV28; D is possibly TRBD2 (7 bases). The germline CDR1 and CDR2 sequences are MDHEN and SYDVKM. The CDR3 consists of 10 residues. V gave up 8 bases and J gave up 13 bases, with 12 bases separating them. This chain's CDR3 is CASRGAEQFF. DNA for the CDR3: TGTGCCAGCCGGGGGGCAGAACAGTTCTTC.

The rearrangement uses TRBV19 and TRBJ2-1; 11 bases match TRBD1. Germline values: CDR1 LNHDA, CDR2 SQIVND (reference sequence). The ends lost 3 bases at V and 8 bases at J; junction bases unmatched: 9. This CDR3 spans 16 amino acids. In nucleotides, the CDR3 is TGTGCCAGTAGTATCCACCGGGACAGGGGGAGCTATGAGCAGTTCTTC. Its protein product is CASSIHRDRGSYEQFF.

CDR3 coding DNA: TGTGCCACCAGCAGAGATCCCACGAACCAAGAGACCCAGTACTTC. Residues: CATSRDPTNQETQYF. V and J are TRBV15 and TRBJ2-5; D gene ambiguous. The CDR3 consists of 15 residues. The V end was cut by 0 bases, the J end by 0 bases, with 8 bases between. Per germline, CDR1 LNHNV and CDR2 YYDKDF (reference sequence).

CDR3 DNA sequence: TGTGCCAGCAGTTTTTCCTTAGGGGCAGGAGGTCAGCCCCAGCATTTT. This encodes CASSFSLGAGGQPQHF. This chain uses TRBV28 with TRBJ1-5; TRBD1 might be the D (5 bases). Trimming cost V 3 bases and J 6 bases, with 18 bases left between them. Germline V gene data show CDR1 as MDHEN and CDR2 as SYDVKM. This CDR3 is built from 16 residues.

This clone appeared once. The chain has TRBV7-9 and TRBJ2-7, with D perhaps matching TRBD2 (6 bases). The CDR3 covers 14 residues. Between the trimmed V and J ends, which lost 3 bases and 4 bases, there was a span of 13 bases. Germline loops: CDR1 SEHNR, CDR2 FQNEAQ (reference sequence). The DNA for the CDR3 is TGTGCCAGCAGCTTCGTCGGGAGAACGTACGAGCAGTACTTC. Its protein product is CASSFVGRTYEQYF.

On this clone itself: Other DNA sequences in the sample encode the same CDR3. The gene calls are TRBV5-1 and TRBJ2-7; the D gene is possibly TRBD1 (8 bases). Germline lookup yields CDR1 SGHRS and CDR2 YFSETQ. With 0 bases removed from V and 2 bases from J, the gap between germline ends came to 12 bases. The CDR3 is 15 residues long. CDR3 in amino acids: CASSLDRGRAYEQYF. The CDR3 region has the DNA TGCGCCAGCAGCTTGGACAGGGGGAGGGCCTACGAGCAGTACTTC.

This clone showed up just once. The gene calls are TRBV28 and TRBJ1-1, with D tentatively TRBD1 or TRBD2 (5 bases each). The DNA end lines up better with TRBJ2-2; the J call may be wrong. The length of the CDR3 is 13 residues. In germline, CDR1 is MDHEN, CDR2 SYDVKM. The CDR3 here is CASTPSGTPELFF. The CDR3 nucleotides are TGTGCCAGCACCCCCTCCGGGACCCCAGAGCTGTTTTTT.

The V call is TRBV7-9, the J call TRBJ2-7; 7 bases line up with TRBD1. The CDR3 sequence is 14 residues long. The junction had 8 bases not matched to a gene; V was cut back by 5 bases and J by 4 bases. Germline loops: CDR1 SEHNR, CDR2 FQNEAQ (reference sequence). The CDR3 nucleotides read TGTGCCAGCAGCCTCCGGGACAGTTTTTACGAGCAGTACTTC. Encoded protein: CASSLRDSFYEQYF. Together with reference TRBV7-9 and TRBJ2-7, the CDR3 gives the full variable domain: DTGVSQNPRHKITKRGQNVTFRCDPISEHNRLYWYRQTLGQGPEFLTYFQNEAQLEKSRLLSDRFSAERPKGSFSTLEIQRTEQGDSAMYLCASSLRDSFYEQYFGPGTRLTVT.

This chain uses TRBV10-3 with TRBJ1-3, with no clear D. Germline loops: CDR1 ENHRY, CDR2 SYGVKD. The CDR3 is 17 amino acids. V shed 0 bases and J shed 2 bases, with 14 bases lying between them. The DNA for the CDR3 is TGTGCCATCAGTGAGTCGCTTCGGGTAAACCCTGGAAACACCATATATTTT. It yields the protein CAISESLRVNPGNTIYF.

This clone showed up just once. The rearrangement uses TRBV11-2 and TRBJ1-1; D is uncertain. Trimming took off 6 bases at V and 4 bases at J, with 15 bases between the two ends. This CDR3 is 14 amino acids long. The germline V gene has CDR1 SGHAT and CDR2 FQNNGV. CDR3 DNA: TGTGCCAGCAGGGAGACTCCGCAATCCACTGAAGCTTTCTTT. Its translation is CASRETPQSTEAFF.

This clone has only one observation. CDR3 DNA sequence: TGTGCCAGCAGCTACGGGATAGCAACCTACGAGCAGTACTTC. Translation: CASSYGIATYEQYF. The chain is built from TRBV11-2 and TRBJ2-7, with a possible D match to TRBD2 (5 bases). Germline values: CDR1 SGHAT, CDR2 FQNNGV. The CDR3 spans 14 residues. Trimming stripped 4 bases from V and 2 bases from J, with 12 bases between.

V gene TRBV10-3 combines with J gene TRBJ1-2, with D hard to call. The CDR3 consists of 12 residues. The V and J ends lost 3 bases and 6 bases respectively, with 8 bases between them. The germline V gene encodes CDR1 ENHRY and CDR2 SYGVKD. For the CDR3, the DNA is TGTGCCATCAGTGAAAGGGTCCATGGCTACACCTTC. Translated: CAISERVHGYTF.

V is TRBV6-1 and J is TRBJ2-1; D is ambiguous. V dropped 1 base and J dropped 5 bases, with 12 bases sitting between them. This CDR3 has 15 amino acids. CDR1 and CDR2 from the germline V gene are MNHNS and SASEGT. The CDR3 sequence is CASSEDSLIDNEQFF. The CDR3 DNA sequence: TGTGCCAGCAGTGAAGACAGCCTAATAGACAATGAGCAGTTCTTC.

The CDR3 sequence: CASSGVLSYEQYF. In DNA form, the CDR3 reads TGTGCCAGCAGTGGGGTCCTTTCCTACGAGCAGTACTTC. V usage is TRBV2 and J usage is TRBJ2-7, with no clear D. The V and J ends lost 4 bases and 1 base respectively, with 8 bases between them. The CDR3 spans 13 residues. Germline V gives CDR1 SNHLY, CDR2 FYNNEI.

In regard to this clone: An end of the junction differs from the germline gene, which may be a read error. The V and J genes are TRBV7-9 and TRBJ2-7; TRBD1 agrees at 10 bases. Germline-derived CDR1 and CDR2 are SEHNR and FQNEAQ (reference sequence). The CDR3 length is 16 residues. Here the CDR3 DNA reads TGTGCCAGCAGCCTAACGGACAGGGGGAGCTCCTACGAGCAGTGCTTC. Protein sequence: CASSLTDRGSSYEQCF.